This T cell receptor (beta chain) was recovered during a study of vaccination and CD4 T cells after COVID-19. V lost 7 bases, J lost 2 bases, and 4 bases stayed unmatched. Germline V gene lookup returns CDR1 SNHLY and CDR2 FYNNEI. CDR3 length equals 14 residues. The Oncomine TCR Beta short-read assay was applied to DNA of cultured CD4+ T cells. TCRdb re-derived calls from the PCR reads in MiXCR, one entry per CDR3 protein. This sample yields fewer than 9,000 distinct CDR3 sequences, of which over 70% are seen a single time; roughly a third belongs to the top ten. Noted treatment: approximately nine-day PBMC culture with coronavirus spike peptide pools or control peptides (ViraFEST assay). A remark on this clonotype: Its specificity is unknown.

The chain combines TRBV2 with TRBJ2-3, with 9 bases aligning to TRBD1. This clonotype was sampled from a human donor who had recovered from COVID-19. Sequenced: CD4+ T cells from blood, cultured in vitro. CDR3 amino acids: CASTRDRVTDTQYF. The CDR3, as DNA: TGTGCCAGCACCCGGGACAGGGTCACAGATACGCAGTATTTT.